The clone carrying this T cell receptor (beta chain) showed up just a few times. The antigen is not known. Findings and caveats of the study: Greatest tumor Treg TCR overlap was with tumor naive CD4+ cells. Whole repertoires were not studied in the larger cohort, only one V-J beta rearrangement.

The CDR3 is 12 amino acids. Trimming removed 1 base at V and 5 bases at J, with 7 bases between. Germline CDR1 SGHDT, CDR2 YYEEEE. Full-length variable regions came from constant-region reverse primers plus semi-nested Nested Universal Primer A PCR. TCRdb used MiXCR to reprocess the 5' RACE reads, holding one entry per CDR3 protein. This sample yields approximately 57,000 distinct CDR3 sequences, of which around 20% are seen a single time; roughly 2.9% belongs to the top ten. Cells sorted as Tregs were CD4+, CD25+ and CD127-/low. The TCR originated in a female donor with breast cancer. The material sequenced was tumor-infiltrating Tregs sorted from the breast tumor. This sequence joins TRBV5-6 and TRBJ2-7; D is perhaps TRBD1 (5 bases). CDR3 loop: CASSLQGDEQYF. The CDR3 DNA follows: TGTGCCAGCAGCTTGCAAGGGGACGAGCAGTACTTC. The variable domain in full, completed from reference TRBV5-6 and TRBJ2-7, reads DAGVTQSPTHLIKTRGQQVTLRCSPKSGHDTVSWYQQALGQGPQFIFQYYEEEERQRGNFPDRFSGHQFPNYSSELNVNALLLGDSALYLCASSLQGDEQYFGPGTRLTVT.